This T cell receptor (beta chain) was profiled in a study of regulatory T cells in long-lasting Graves disease. As regards this clonotype: Its matching antigen is unknown.

The time point was: newly diagnosed GD, antithyroid drugs for less than 3 months. Isolated PBMC RNA provided the starting material for the TCR library. General study points: Less diverse TCR repertoires were seen in persistent Graves' patients than in newly diagnosed ones. Persistent disease samples used TRBV28, TRBJ1-2 and TRBJ2-5 preferentially.

With V trimmed by 1 base and J by 4 bases, 9 bases remained unmatched. CDR1 is SGHTA and CDR2 is FQGNSA in the germline V gene. CDR3 length equals 18 residues. Investigators prepared the TCR beta libraries by applying iRepertoire HTBI primers and Arm-PCR of CDR3 regions. In TCRdb, the multiplex PCR reads were re-called with MiXCR into one record per CDR3 protein. The table has over 200,000 distinct CDR3 sequences, about 18% seen once. These data are also associated with another study on T cells in Graves' hyperthyroidism and ophthalmopathy. Turning to that study: The patients, who ranged from 18 to 65 in age, presented with newly diagnosed hyperthyroidism lasting under 2 months. A set of HTBI primers served as the primers for a first-round RT-PCR of the TCR CDR3.

The material sequenced was peripheral blood mononuclear cells (PBMCs), taken at new diagnosis, from a patient treated with antithyroid drugs. This clonotype was obtained from a woman aged 25 to 39 with Graves disease. The V call is TRBV7-2, the J call TRBJ2-1; 11 bases are shared with TRBD2. In nucleotides, the CDR3 is TGTGCCAGCAGCTTAGGCTTAGCGGGGGGGACGAGTTACAATGAGCAGTTCTTC. Amino acid sequence: CASSLGLAGGTSYNEQFF.